A single sample is the source of the 12 T cell receptor beta chains below, sequenced in a study of blood T cell repertoires in COVID-19. Repertoires were generated with immunoSEQ multiplex PCR, while TCRdb's copy carries only in-frame clones and drops some. The sample yields approximately 140,000 clones, roughly four fifths seen once. Specimen: PBMCs or T cells enriched from blood (not recorded which). These receptors were collected from a woman between 45 and 60 years old with acute COVID-19.

CDR3 in amino acids: CASSYDDRGSPLHF. CDR3 in DNA: TGTGCCAGCAGTTACGATGACCGAGGTTCACCCCTCCACTTT. The chain is built from TRBV6-5 and TRBJ1-6; D gene ambiguous. From germline, CDR1 is MNHEY and CDR2 SVGAGI. The CDR3 is 14 amino acids. Trimming left V 2 bases short and J 9 bases short, with 11 bases between.

This clone was seen a single time. The V call is TRBV7-6, the J call TRBJ2-5, with D uncertain. The CDR3 length is 14 residues. V lost 2 bases to trimming and J lost 2 bases, with 9 bases between them. Germline-derived CDR1 and CDR2 are SGHVS and FNYEAQ. Written as DNA, the CDR3 is TGTGCCAGCAGCTTATCGAACTATCAAGAGACCCAGTACTTC. It translates to CASSLSNYQETQYF.

The rearrangement joins TRBV2 to TRBJ2-3; the match to TRBD2 covers 9 bases. The CDR3 contains 13 residues. The ends lost 8 bases at V and 7 bases at J; junction bases unmatched: 7. Per the germline V gene, CDR1 is SNHLY and CDR2 is FYNNEI. CDR3 amino acids: CASSSGASYTQYF. In DNA, the CDR3 is TGTGCCAGCTCTAGCGGGGCGAGCTATACGCAGTATTTT.

The chain employs TRBV9 and TRBJ2-1, with D perhaps TRBD2 (5 bases). CDR1 SGDLS and CDR2 YYNGEE come from the germline V gene. With 4 bases removed from V and 1 base from J, the gap between germline ends came to 12 bases. The CDR3 totals 15 residues. This CDR3 reads CASSRTSSSYNEQFF. Written as DNA, the CDR3 is TGTGCCAGCAGCCGAACTAGTTCTTCCTACAATGAGCAGTTCTTC.

V usage is TRBV7-2 and J usage is TRBJ2-4; tentative D call: TRBD2 (5 bases). Germline lookup yields CDR1 SGHTA and CDR2 FQGNSA. V was shortened by 6 bases and J by 5 bases, with 14 bases between the two germline ends. This CDR3 is 14 amino acids long. CDR3 in amino acids: CASRAGMGQNIQYF. For the CDR3, the DNA is TGTGCCAGCAGAGCCGGGATGGGTCAAAACATTCAGTACTTC. The full variable domain, rest sourced from reference TRBV7-2 and TRBJ2-4, is GAGVSQSPSNKVTEKGKDVELRCDPISGHTALYWYRQSLGQGLEFLIYFQGNSAPDKSGLPSDRFSAERTGGSVSTLTIQRTQQEDSAVYLCASRAGMGQNIQYFGAGTRLSVL.

The chain joins TRBV9 to TRBJ1-1, with D possibly TRBD1 on 5 matching bases. Germline V gene sequence: CDR1 SGDLS, CDR2 YYNGEE. The V end was cut by 4 bases, the J end by 5 bases, with 15 bases between. CDR3 size: 14 residues. The CDR3 region is CASSPWGVGTEAFF. In DNA, the CDR3 is TGTGCCAGCAGCCCGTGGGGGGTAGGGACTGAAGCTTTCTTT.

J is TRBJ2-5 and V is TRBV19, with TRBD1 matching over 10 bases. This CDR3 has 17 residues. V was clipped by 2 bases and J by 2 bases; unmatched bases: 8. Germline loops: CDR1 LNHDA, CDR2 SQIVND (reference sequence). The CDR3 DNA sequence: TGTGCCAGTAGTATACAAATTGGGACAGGGGCTCAAGAGACCCAGTACTTC. Translation gives CASSIQIGTGAQETQYF.

The rearrangement links TRBV9 to TRBJ2-7, with 9 positions matching TRBD1. The germline CDR1 and CDR2 sequences are SGDLS and YYNGEE. V lost 0 bases and J lost 0; bases outside the gene matches: 4. The CDR3 sequence is 16 residues long. The CDR3 bases are TGTGCCAGCAGCGTAGGGGGGACAGGGAGCTCCTACGAGCAGTACTTC. It encodes CASSVGGTGSSYEQYF.

The rearrangement links TRBV7-9 to TRBJ1-2; the D is unclear. The CDR3 consists of 16 residues. The V gene's germline CDR1 is SEHNR and CDR2 FQNEAQ (reference sequence). V shed 0 bases and J shed 4 bases, with 15 bases lying between them. For the CDR3, the DNA is TGTGCCAGCAGCTTAGCCCCTTCTTCCCTTATCTATGGCTACACCTTC. It specifies CASSLAPSSLIYGYTF.

The chain couples TRBV2 to TRBJ2-1; possibly TRBD1 for D (6 bases). Germline V lookup: CDR1 SNHLY, CDR2 FYNNEI. V shed 7 bases and J shed 8 bases, with 15 bases lying between them. CDR3 length: 13 amino acids. The CDR3 coding sequence is TGTGCCAGCACCAATACAGGGATCCATGAGCAGTTCTTC. It codes for CASTNTGIHEQFF.

The sample holds a few counts of this clone. The chain has TRBV2 and TRBJ2-7; TRBD2 is a possible D gene (6 bases). Germline CDR1 and CDR2: SNHLY and FYNNEI. Trimming left V 6 bases short and J 2 bases short, with 8 bases between. This CDR3 has 12 amino acids. Here the CDR3 DNA reads TGTGCCAGCAGACGGGAGACCTACGAGCAGTACTTC. Translated: CASRRETYEQYF.

V is TRBV5-8 and J is TRBJ1-1, with D tentatively TRBD1 (6 bases). CDR3 length: 17 residues. The V gene's germline CDR1 is SGHTS and CDR2 YDEGEE. Trimming pared 2 bases from V and 2 bases from J, leaving 19 bases between. In DNA form, the CDR3 reads TGTGCCAGCAGCTTACGGGGGCAGGGAGGGTTCAACACTGAAGCTTTCTTT. As protein: CASSLRGQGGFNTEAFF.